What follows are 22 T cell receptor beta chains derived from one specimen sequenced in a study of shared clonotypes between healthy human individuals (dated by TCRdb to about 2020). The library came from the immunoSEQ multiplex PCR assay. As stored in TCRdb, this immuneACCESS dataset retains in-frame rearrangements with V and J assigned. A fraction of the clones does not appear; measured against another copy, unresolved V genes explain less than half of the discrepancy, and the remainder lacks a known reason. Recorded for this sample are roughly 2.1 million clones; approximately 94% of them occurred a single time. The ten largest clones take up more than 1.5% of the sample. CD8 naive samples consisted of CD45RO-negative cells that were positively selected for CCR7, yielding a CD45RA+CCR7+ population without TemRA cells. Material: naive CD8+ T cells from PBMCs. Interpreted using the paper, the cell subset or site label stands for: CD45RA+CCR7+. The receptors derive from a man aged 18 to 30 in good health. Some clones in this sample may be carry-over from other donors' samples.

The chain has TRBV6-5 and TRBJ1-4, with 7 bases identical to TRBD1. CDR1 and CDR2 (germline): MNHEY, SVGAGI. This CDR3 spans 15 amino acids. Germline trimming cut 4 bases from V and 5 bases from J; bases unmatched to any gene: 7. The CDR3 reads CASSWRDSKNEKLFF. Here the CDR3 DNA reads TGTGCCAGCAGTTGGCGGGACAGCAAGAATGAAAAACTGTTTTTT.

The rearrangement links TRBV12-5 to TRBJ1-1; weak D call: TRBD1 (6 bases). V was clipped by 6 bases and J by 10 bases, with 15 bases between them. CDR3 length: 12 residues. Germline V gene sequence: CDR1 LGHNT, CDR2 FRNRAP. CDR3 DNA: TGTGCTAGTGGCAATGGGACAATCGGAGCTTTCTTT. This sequence encodes CASGNGTIGAFF.

The V gene is TRBV6-5, the J gene TRBJ2-7, with TRBD1 as a possible D gene (8 bases). V was cut by 5 bases and J by 7 bases, with 12 bases left in between. This CDR3 region has 12 residues. Germline CDR1 and CDR2: MNHEY and SVGAGI. In DNA form, the CDR3 reads TGTGCCAGCAGTGACAGGGGACTAGAGCAGTACTTC. Translation: CASSDRGLEQYF.

This chain links TRBV14 with TRBJ2-1; 8 nucleotides align to TRBD2. CDR1 SGHDN and CDR2 FVKESK come from the germline V gene. This CDR3 is 15 amino acids long. V lost 8 bases, J lost 2 bases, and 8 bases stayed unmatched. The CDR3 coding sequence is TGTGCCAGCGGATATAGCGGGGCCACCTACAATGAGCAGTTCTTC. It yields the protein CASGYSGATYNEQFF.

The rearrangement joins TRBV6-5 to TRBJ2-5; D ambiguous. The closer fit of TRBJ2-7 to the DNA end suggests the J call may be wrong. Germline V lookup: CDR1 MNHEY, CDR2 SVGAGI. The CDR3 has 12 amino acids. For the CDR3, the DNA is TGTGCCAGCAGTCACCGAGGCTACGAGCAGTACTTC. This gives the protein CASSHRGYEQYF.

For this clone: The sample holds other DNA sequences that translate to the same CDR3. The chain combines TRBV9 with TRBJ2-1; 11 bases map to TRBD1. V was clipped by 1 base and J by 4 bases; unmatched bases: 4. The CDR3 has 16 amino acids. CDR1 is SGDLS, CDR2 YYNGEE, per germline. The chain's CDR3 is CASSVFGTGGYNEQFF. As DNA, the CDR3 is TGTGCCAGCAGCGTATTCGGGACAGGGGGATACAATGAGCAGTTCTTC.

About this clone itself: At the DNA level, this CDR3 is encoded by other sequences in the same sample as well. This chain joins TRBV28 and TRBJ2-3, with D unclear. CDR3 length: 14 amino acids. Germline V gene sequence: CDR1 MDHEN, CDR2 SYDVKM. Trimming removed 1 base from V and 1 base from J, with 6 bases in between. CDR3: CASSLFGRTDTQYF. CDR3 nucleotide sequence: TGTGCCAGCAGTTTATTTGGGCGCACAGATACGCAGTATTTT.

The chain employs TRBV13 and TRBJ2-7; 10 bases are shared with TRBD2. The junction had 6 bases not matched to a gene; V was cut back by 5 bases and J by 2 bases. The CDR3 has 15 amino acids. The germline CDR1 and CDR2 sequences are PRHDT and FYEKMQ (reference sequence). The CDR3 is CASSIRTSGAYEQYF. The CDR3, as DNA: TGTGCCAGCAGCATTCGGACTAGCGGCGCCTACGAGCAGTACTTC.

This clone was picked up a small number of times. V usage is TRBV10-3 and J usage is TRBJ1-1; no firm D call. CDR1 is ENHRY and CDR2 is SYGVKD in the germline V gene. This CDR3 spans 11 amino acids. V was cut by 1 base and J by 8 bases, with 5 bases left in between. CDR3 coding DNA: TGTGCCATCAGTGAGTGGCAGGAAGCTTTCTTT. This gives the protein CAISEWQEAFF.

The chain joins TRBV7-9 to TRBJ1-1, with a possible D match to TRBD1 (6 bases). The germline gives CDR1 SEHNR, CDR2 FQNEAQ (reference sequence). This CDR3 has 14 amino acids. Trimming removed 6 bases at V and 3 bases at J, with 14 bases between. CDR3 nucleotides: TGTGCCAGCAGATTGGGGGCGCGGGACACTGAAGCTTTCTTT. It codes for CASRLGARDTEAFF.

This sequence joins TRBV6-5 and TRBJ1-1, with D hard to call. The CDR3 consists of 16 residues. The ends were cut back, 0 bases at V and 1 base at J, with 12 bases in the middle. The germline gives CDR1 MNHEY, CDR2 SVGAGI. DNA of the CDR3: TGTGCCAGCAGTTACTCTTGGGTCGTAGGGAACACTGAAGCTTTCTTT. Translated, it gives CASSYSWVVGNTEAFF.

The rearrangement joins TRBV7-2 to TRBJ1-5; 7 nucleotides match TRBD1. Germline CDR1 reads SGHTA; CDR2 reads FQGNSA. This CDR3 comprises 15 residues. V shed 5 bases, J shed 0 bases, and the junction held 4 bases outside the gene matches. CDR3 amino acids: CASSPDRISNQPQHF. CDR3 nucleotides: TGTGCCAGCAGCCCGGACAGGATTAGCAATCAGCCCCAGCATTTT.

The DNA of the CDR3 is TGTGCCAGCAGTTCCCGCCTAGCGGAGGGGGAGCAGTACTTC. Its translation: CASSSRLAEGEQYF. The chain links TRBV6-1 to TRBJ2-7; 7 bases match TRBD2. Germline CDR1 is MNHNS and CDR2 is SASEGT. The CDR3 consists of 14 residues. V lost 5 bases to trimming and J lost 7 bases; unmatched junction nucleotides: 11.

The rearrangement links TRBV11-2 to TRBJ1-1, with a weak D call TRBD1 (5 bases). V was clipped by 3 bases and J by 4 bases, with 21 bases between them. The CDR3 loop spans 17 amino acids. Germline V gene data show CDR1 as SGHAT and CDR2 as FQNNGV. CDR3 coding DNA: TGTGCCAGCAGCTTCCCCATCCCTACGGGGGATGGCACTGAAGCTTTCTTT. Translation gives CASSFPIPTGDGTEAFF.

In this sample, this clone turned up a few times. The chain joins TRBV28 to TRBJ2-7; 8 bases line up with TRBD1. Germline trimming cut 5 bases from V and 0 bases from J; bases unmatched to any gene: 3. Per the germline V gene, CDR1 is MDHEN and CDR2 is SYDVKM. The CDR3 covers 14 residues. The CDR3 DNA follows: TGTGCCAGCAGTGGGGACAGGAGCTCCTACGAGCAGTACTTC. Protein: CASSGDRSSYEQYF.

This chain connects TRBV29-1 to TRBJ2-7; the match to TRBD1 covers 8 bases. This CDR3 spans 15 amino acids. Per germline, CDR1 SQVTM and CDR2 ANQGSEA. V lost 0 bases to trimming and J lost 5 bases; unmatched junction nucleotides: 9. CDR3 coding DNA: TGCAGCGTTGAAGAAGGACGGACAGGGTTTGACGAGCAGTACTTC. Encoded protein: CSVEEGRTGFDEQYF.

In regard to this clone: A much more abundant neighbour one base away suggests this may be a read error. The same CDR3 arises from other DNA sequences in this sample as well. This sequence joins TRBV9 and TRBJ1-1; D gene unclear. V lost 0 bases, J lost 1 base, and 4 bases lay in between. Germline assignment: CDR1 SGDLS and CDR2 YYNGEE. This CDR3 spans 13 amino acids. This CDR3 is CASSVGANTEAFF. As DNA, the CDR3 is TGTGCCAGCAGCGTAGGTGCGAACACTGAAGCTTTCTTT.

This clone was seen just once. V gene TRBV9 combines with J gene TRBJ1-5; TRBD1 aligns across 9 bases. The V and J ends lost 3 bases and 3 bases, in that order; junction bases with no gene match: 4. This CDR3 region has 15 residues. The V gene's germline CDR1 is SGDLS and CDR2 YYNGEE. In DNA, the CDR3 is TGTGCCAGCAGCGCTGGACAGGGGCTCAATCAGCCCCAGCATTTT. Translated: CASSAGQGLNQPQHF.

This sequence joins TRBV4-1 and TRBJ2-1; TRBD2 agrees at 9 bases. CDR1 is MGHRA, CDR2 YSYEKL, per germline. This CDR3 has 18 residues. V trimming: 1 base; J trimming: 0 bases; junction bases outside the gene matches: 7. CDR3 sequence: CASSQGGLAGASYNEQFF. The CDR3 nucleotides read TGCGCCAGCAGCCAAGGGGGCTTAGCGGGAGCCTCCTACAATGAGCAGTTCTTC.

As regards this clone: Other DNA sequences in this specimen translate into the identical CDR3. The V call is TRBV6-5, the J call TRBJ1-1, with D hard to call. V lost 0 bases, J lost 1 base, and 3 bases lay in between. The CDR3 length is 13 residues. The V gene's germline CDR1 is MNHEY and CDR2 SVGAGI. CDR3 protein: CASSYSRNTEAFF. DNA for the CDR3: TGTGCCAGCAGTTACTCTAGGAACACTGAAGCTTTCTTT.

In its sample, this clone was seen once. This sequence joins TRBV6-4 and TRBJ2-7; D is perhaps TRBD1 (6 bases). The germline V gene encodes CDR1 MRHNA and CDR2 SNTAGT. The CDR3 is made up of 13 amino acids. V lost 5 bases, J lost 4 bases, and 12 bases lay in between. CDR3 amino acids: CASSPGEGYEQYF. The CDR3 DNA follows: TGTGCCAGCAGTCCAGGGGAAGGTTACGAGCAGTACTTC.

The chain is built from TRBV4-1 and TRBJ2-7; no definite D call. From germline, CDR1 is MGHRA and CDR2 YSYEKL. Trimming cost V 0 bases and J 6 bases, with 9 bases left between them. The CDR3 spans 13 residues. CDR3 sequence: CASSQDVESEQYF. The DNA for the CDR3 is TGCGCCAGCAGCCAAGACGTGGAGAGCGAGCAGTACTTC.